The entry that follows covers one T cell receptor (beta chain) sequence. These data are taken from a study of blood T cell repertoires in COVID-19. This CDR3 is 16 amino acids long. Germline V CDR1 and CDR2: SGHRS, YFSETQ. With 4 bases removed from V and 7 bases from J, the gap between germline ends came to 18 bases. Data came from immunoSEQ multiplex PCR; TCRdb stores just in-frame clones and leaves some out. The sample includes 200,000 to 250,000 clones, just over 85% seen only once; the top ten take about 15%. This TCR came from a woman aged 50 to 60 with acute COVID-19. Sample: PBMCs or T cells enriched from blood (not recorded which). The V and J genes are TRBV5-1 and TRBJ1-6; D gene unclear. For the CDR3, the DNA is TGCGCCAGCAGCGACACCCGGGAAGGGTGGAATTCACCCCTCCACTTT. Protein sequence: CASSDTREGWNSPLHF.